Each of the 30 T cell receptor beta chains below was sequenced from the same sample in a study of T cells after yellow fever vaccination. TCRdb reanalysed the 5' RACE reads using MiXCR and keeps one entry per CDR3 protein. The sample carries approximately 140,000 distinct CDR3 sequences, roughly 8.2% recorded once. Sequenced material: CD4+ T cells sorted from PBMCs, taken 5 days after the yellow fever booster vaccination. Receptor source: a man younger than 45 who received the YFV17D yellow fever vaccine.

This clonotype was picked up many times. The gene calls are TRBV15 and TRBJ2-6; 8 bases map to TRBD1. The CDR3 has 16 residues. The ends lost 2 bases at V and 2 bases at J; junction bases unmatched: 2. Germline CDR1 LNHNV, CDR2 YYDKDF (reference sequence). The CDR3 DNA reads as TGTGCCACCAGCAGACAGACAGGGGCTGGGGCCAACGTCCTGACTTTC. This gives the protein CATSRQTGAGANVLTF.

On this clonotype itself: A much larger clone is a single base away; this may be a read error. The chain couples TRBV12-3 or TRBV12-4 to TRBJ2-5; 9 bases are a match to TRBD1. The junction had 9 bases not matched to a gene; V was cut back by 5 bases and J by 5 bases. The CDR3 runs to 15 residues. In DNA, the CDR3 is TGTGCCAGCAGTGGCGAACAGGGGGCGATCGAGACCCAGTACTTC. Its translation is CASSGEQGAIETQYF.

Ten or more counts support this clonotype. V usage is TRBV12-3 or TRBV12-4 and J usage is TRBJ1-4; the D gene is possibly TRBD1 (6 bases). CDR3 size: 14 residues. V lost 6 bases and J 7 bases, leaving 15 bases between the germline ends. The CDR3 protein is CASSNRALAEKLFF. In nucleotides, the CDR3 is TGTGCCAGCAGCAACAGGGCTTTGGCTGAAAAACTGTTTTTT.

The table lists this clonotype with a few counts. The junction departs from the called germline gene at one end, perhaps through a read error. The chain employs TRBV20-1 and TRBJ2-1, with 9 positions matching TRBD1. The CDR3 consists of 18 residues. Germline-derived CDR1 and CDR2 are DFQATT and SNEGSKA (reference sequence). The CDR3 DNA follows: TGCTGTGCTAGAGACGCTCTCTTACAGGGGGCGCGTAACAATGAGCAGTTCTTC. Its translation: CCARDALLQGARNNEQFF.

This clonotype was detected ten times or more. CDR3 DNA sequence: TGTGCCAGCAGCTTAGTGGTTAATAGCAATCAGCCCCAGCATTTT. Amino acids: CASSLVVNSNQPQHF. The chain carries TRBV7-2 and TRBJ1-5; no definite D call. V gave up 1 base and J gave up 0 bases, with 7 bases separating them. CDR3 length equals 15 residues. CDR1 and CDR2 (germline): SGHTA, FQGNSA.

This clonotype was picked up many times. The rearrangement links TRBV7-2 to TRBJ2-5, with 7 bases identical to TRBD1. V shed 8 bases and J 0 bases; nucleotides not matched to a gene: 9. The CDR3 is 15 residues long. Germline V gives CDR1 SGHTA, CDR2 FQGNSA. CDR3 sequence reads: CASLKVTGYQETQYF. CDR3 coding DNA: TGTGCCAGCCTGAAGGTGACAGGGTACCAAGAGACCCAGTACTTC.

This clonotype was recorded at least ten times. The gene calls are TRBV10-3 and TRBJ2-3; 7 positions match TRBD2. V lost 2 bases to trimming and J lost 6 bases; unmatched junction nucleotides: 8. This CDR3 region has 15 residues. Per the germline V gene, CDR1 is ENHRY and CDR2 is SYGVKD. CDR3 in amino acids: CAISEPGLVWDTQYF. The CDR3 coding sequence is TGTGCCATCAGTGAGCCTGGACTAGTTTGGGATACGCAGTATTTT.

This clonotype was detected many times. The chain is built from TRBV28 and TRBJ2-1; D unresolved. The V and J ends lost 6 bases and 12 bases respectively, with 12 bases between them. The CDR3 spans 11 residues. CDR1 and CDR2 from the germline V gene are MDHEN and SYDVKM. The CDR3 here is CASSYSSGQFF. The CDR3 DNA is TGTGCCAGCAGCTATAGCTCGGGGCAGTTCTTC. The entire variable domain, with the rest obtained from reference TRBV28 and TRBJ2-1, is as follows: DVKVTQSSRYLVKRTGEKVFLECVQDMDHENMFWYRQDPGLGLRLIYFSYDVKMKEKGDIPEGYSVSREKKERFSLILESASTNQTSMYLCASSYSSGQFFGPGTRLTVL.

This clonotype has ten or more counts. The chain has TRBV15 and TRBJ2-5; no firm D call. The CDR3 sequence is 16 residues long. The germline V gene has CDR1 LNHNV and CDR2 YYDKDF (reference sequence). Trimming removed 1 base from V and 2 bases from J, with 14 bases in between. The CDR3 DNA is TGTGCCACCAGCAGAGTTCCTAGGCAAAAACAAGAGACCCAGTACTTC. This encodes CATSRVPRQKQETQYF.

This clonotype was recorded at least ten times. The J gene is TRBJ1-1, the V gene TRBV10-3, with a tentative D call TRBD1 (5 bases). CDR1 is ENHRY, CDR2 SYGVKD, per germline. The V end was cut by 8 bases, the J end by 4 bases, with 17 bases between. The CDR3 is 14 residues long. This CDR3 is CAIAYGGTGTEAFF. CDR3 sequence (DNA): TGTGCCATCGCTTACGGGGGGACGGGCACTGAAGCTTTCTTT.

This clonotype appeared many times. V is TRBV4-1 and J is TRBJ2-3, with D hard to call. Deletions cut 3 bases from V and 1 base from J, with 5 bases between. This CDR3 is 13 amino acids long. Per germline, CDR1 MGHRA and CDR2 YSYEKL. CDR3 nucleotides: TGCGCCAGCAGCCAGGCTGGCACAGATACGCAGTATTTT. Protein: CASSQAGTDTQYF.

The chain links TRBV11-3 to TRBJ2-3; TRBD1 might be the D (6 bases). The CDR3 length is 16 residues. V was shortened by 2 bases and J by 6 bases, with 18 bases between the two germline ends. In germline, CDR1 is SGHNT, CDR2 YENEEA. The CDR3 DNA reads TGTGCCAGCAGCTTATTCGAGGACAGTAGAAGGGATACGCAGTATTTT. Amino acid sequence: CASSLFEDSRRDTQYF.

This clonotype has a count of ten or more. This chain connects TRBV5-1 to TRBJ2-7; 10 bases match TRBD1. CDR1 is SGHRS and CDR2 is YFSETQ in the germline V gene. The CDR3 sequence is 15 residues long. The V gene end was trimmed by 5 bases and the J gene end by 6 bases; junction bases not matched to a gene: 11. CDR3 amino acids: CASSSGTGAGSEQYF. DNA of the CDR3: TGCGCCAGCAGTTCCGGGACAGGGGCCGGTAGCGAGCAGTACTTC.

This clonotype was seen many times. J is TRBJ2-3 and V is TRBV6-5; 7 nucleotides match TRBD2. The CDR3 spans 14 residues. In germline, CDR1 is MNHEY, CDR2 SVGAGI. After removal of 7 bases from V and 3 bases from J, the junction contained 7 bases not matched to a gene. CDR3 residues: CASTRGEGTDTQYF. Here the CDR3 DNA reads TGTGCCAGCACCCGCGGGGAGGGGACAGATACGCAGTATTTT.

This clonotype was counted ten times or more. The chain joins TRBV11-2 to TRBJ1-1; D not certain. The V gene's germline CDR1 is SGHAT and CDR2 FQNNGV. Deletions cut 5 bases from V and 6 bases from J, with 10 bases between. The CDR3 extends over 12 amino acids. CDR3: CASSPEASEAFF. In DNA, the CDR3 is TGTGCCAGCAGCCCGGAAGCGTCTGAAGCTTTCTTT.

This clonotype occurred many times. This chain joins TRBV3-1 and TRBJ2-1; 8 positions match TRBD2. Germline V gene data show CDR1 as LGHDT and CDR2 as YNNKEL (reference sequence). The V and J ends lost 4 bases and 5 bases, in that order; junction bases with no gene match: 7. CDR3 length: 15 amino acids. The CDR3 nucleotides read TGTGCCAGCAGCCGTTCGGGACTAGTTAACAATGAGCAGTTCTTC. It specifies CASSRSGLVNNEQFF.

This chain connects TRBV6-2 or TRBV6-3 to TRBJ2-7; the D gene could be TRBD1 or TRBD2 (5 bases each). V gave up 2 bases and J gave up 3 bases, with 26 bases separating them. The CDR3 spans 19 residues. Germline lookup yields CDR1 MNHEY and CDR2 SVGEGT. CDR3 loop: CASSYGARDGRGSFYEQYF. DNA for the CDR3: TGTGCCAGCAGTTACGGCGCCAGGGACGGAAGGGGTTCCTTCTACGAGCAGTACTTC.

This clonotype has more than one count but fewer than ten. The chain employs TRBV27 and TRBJ2-3, with D perhaps TRBD2 (5 bases). Germline values: CDR1 MNHEY, CDR2 SMNVEV (reference sequence). V dropped 4 bases and J dropped 6 bases, with 17 bases sitting between them. This CDR3 region has 15 residues. CDR3 region: CASSSEGAVTDTQYF. CDR3 nucleotides: TGTGCCAGCAGTTCCGAGGGAGCGGTGACGGATACGCAGTATTTT.

At least ten counts were recorded for this clonotype. The V and J genes are TRBV20-1 and TRBJ2-1, with no clear D. The V gene's germline CDR1 is DFQATT and CDR2 SNEGSKA (reference sequence). The CDR3 contains 12 residues. V lost 3 bases to trimming and J lost 9 bases, with 12 bases between them. DNA for the CDR3: TGCAGTGCTAGCTCGGACCCCGGTGAGCAGTTCTTC. Amino acids: CSASSDPGEQFF.

This clonotype showed up just a few times. The rearrangement joins TRBV7-2 to TRBJ2-7; 8 positions match TRBD2. J was trimmed by 3 bases and V by 7 bases; bases with no gene match: 8. The CDR3 sequence is 14 residues long. Germline V gene data show CDR1 as SGHTA and CDR2 as FQGNSA. Here the CDR3 reads CASKAGASSYEQYF. In DNA, the CDR3 is TGTGCCAGCAAAGCGGGGGCGTCAAGCTACGAGCAGTACTTC. Filled out from reference TRBV7-2 and TRBJ2-7, the complete variable domain reads GAGVSQSPSNKVTEKGKDVELRCDPISGHTALYWYRQSLGQGLEFLIYFQGNSAPDKSGLPSDRFSAERTGGSVSTLTIQRTQQEDSAVYLCASKAGASSYEQYFGPGTRLTVT.

This clonotype was seen ten or more times. In DNA form, the CDR3 reads TGTGCCAGCGGGCGGGGCGGGACTAGCTACGAGCAGTACTTC. This sequence encodes CASGRGGTSYEQYF. The chain couples TRBV7-2 to TRBJ2-7; 8 bases line up with TRBD2. V lost 8 bases and J lost 3; bases outside the gene matches: 9. CDR3 size: 14 residues. Germline V gives CDR1 SGHTA, CDR2 FQGNSA.

This clonotype has ten or more counts. The J gene is TRBJ2-3, the V gene TRBV19, with D hard to call. The CDR3 totals 12 residues. V was shortened by 5 bases and J by 6 bases, with 9 bases between the two germline ends. CDR1 and CDR2 (germline): LNHDA, SQIVND (reference sequence). The CDR3 DNA follows: TGTGCCAGTAGTCTTAGAATGGATACGCAGTATTTT. This translates into CASSLRMDTQYF.

In its sample, this clonotype was seen many times. V usage is TRBV7-9 and J usage is TRBJ2-5; D not resolved. CDR3 size: 11 residues. Germline V gives CDR1 SEHNR, CDR2 FQNEAQ (reference sequence). V lost 7 bases and J 5 bases, leaving 8 bases between the germline ends. CDR3 sequence reads: CASTPRETQYF. In DNA form, the CDR3 reads TGTGCCAGCACCCCTCGGGAGACCCAGTACTTC.

This clonotype was observed many times. V gene TRBV12-3 or TRBV12-4 combines with J gene TRBJ1-6, with D unresolved. This CDR3 spans 13 amino acids. V was cut by 6 bases and J by 8 bases, with 11 bases left in between. The CDR3 loop reads CASSTVGYSPLHF. The CDR3 coding sequence is TGTGCCAGCAGCACAGTGGGCTATTCACCCCTCCACTTT.

This clonotype was picked up many times. This chain joins TRBV15 and TRBJ2-1; D might be TRBD1 or TRBD2, each matching 5 bases. Germline CDR1 is LNHNV and CDR2 is YYDKDF (reference sequence). The CDR3 contains 15 residues. Trimming removed 1 base from V and 3 bases from J, with 10 bases in between. CDR3 bases: TGTGCCACCAGCAGAGGGGGGACCCTCTACAATGAGCAGTTCTTC. It codes for CATSRGGTLYNEQFF. The variable domain in full, completed from reference TRBV15 and TRBJ2-1, reads DAMVIQNPRYQVTQFGKPVTLSCSQTLNHNVMYWYQQKSSQAPKLLFHYYDKDFNNEADTPDNFQSRRPNTSFCFLDIRSPGLGDTAMYLCATSRGGTLYNEQFFGPGTRLTVL.

This clonotype has just a few counts. The chain couples TRBV20-1 to TRBJ2-2; 8 nucleotides match TRBD2. J was trimmed by 6 bases and V by 4 bases; bases with no gene match: 13. The CDR3 runs to 16 residues. Germline V gene sequence: CDR1 DFQATT, CDR2 SNEGSKA (reference sequence). The CDR3 DNA follows: TGCAGTGCTAAGAACCCCGGGACTAGTTATGCCGGGGAGCTGTTTTTT. As protein: CSAKNPGTSYAGELFF.

The sample holds many counts of this clonotype. The rearrangement joins TRBV7-3 to TRBJ2-1, with D perhaps TRBD2 (6 bases). CDR3 length equals 16 residues. The V gene's germline CDR1 is SGHTA and CDR2 FQGTGA. V was clipped by 5 bases and J by 1 base, with 15 bases between them. The CDR3 loop reads CASSPDGTLSYNEQFF. The DNA for the CDR3 is TGTGCCAGCAGCCCCGACGGGACTTTATCCTACAATGAGCAGTTCTTC. The whole variable domain, remainder taken from reference TRBV7-3 and TRBJ2-1, is GAGVSQTPSNKVTEKGKYVELRCDPISGHTALYWYRQSLGQGPEFLIYFQGTGAADDSGLPNDRFFAVRPEGSVSTLKIQRTERGDSAVYLCASSPDGTLSYNEQFFGPGTRLTVL.

In its sample, this clonotype was seen many times. V gene TRBV5-6 combines with J gene TRBJ2-1; D might be TRBD1 (5 bases). Trimming cost V 0 bases and J 7 bases, with 20 bases left between them. The CDR3 extends over 17 amino acids. CDR1 SGHDT and CDR2 YYEEEE come from the germline V gene. The CDR3: CASSLAIQGWGPNEQFF. CDR3 nucleotides: TGTGCCAGCAGCTTGGCTATCCAGGGATGGGGTCCGAATGAGCAGTTCTTC.

This clonotype was counted many times. The chain couples TRBV27 to TRBJ1-4, with TRBD1 matching over 7 bases. From germline, CDR1 is MNHEY and CDR2 SMNVEV (reference sequence). The J segment lost 0 bases and the V segment lost 1 base, leaving 8 bases of the junction unmatched. There are 18 residues in the CDR3. The CDR3 loop is CASSLFPRQGATNEKLFF. The CDR3 DNA follows: TGTGCCAGCAGTTTATTCCCTAGACAGGGTGCAACTAATGAAAAACTGTTTTTT.

The J gene is TRBJ2-6, the V gene TRBV12-3 or TRBV12-4, with D tentatively TRBD1 (6 bases). V lost 10 bases and J lost 1, with 23 bases in between. The CDR3 is 18 amino acids. CDR3 in amino acids: CAISRGDKVPSGANVLTF. Here the CDR3 DNA reads TGTGCCATCAGCCGAGGGGACAAGGTCCCTTCTGGGGCCAACGTCCTGACTTTC.